This TCR beta chain was recovered during a study of siplizumab effects on memory and regulatory T cells. Study-wide findings and caveats: For siplizumab cultures, the suppressive function of their proliferating Tregs was not confirmed. There appeared to be greater diversity in naive T cells than in memory cells, and naive T cells seemed major contributors to the alloresponse. Siplizumab, the agent tested, significantly reduced alloreactive sequences traceable to unstimulated CD4+ memory cells. Sequences below about 10^-5 frequency were poorly captured, and few alloreactive clones mapped to unstimulated subsets.

To note about this clone: Its antigen is not identified.

TCRdb keeps only in-frame clones here, not all; method: immunoSEQ multiplex PCR. Of 90,000 to 150,000 clones listed, around 93% were seen once; the top ten hold around 0.15%. Losses at the gene ends were 4 bases for V and 7 bases for J; bases not matched to a gene: 10. The CDR3 has 15 residues. Germline CDR1 reads LNHDA; CDR2 reads SQIVND (reference sequence). The TCR sequence derives from a human donor in good health. The rearrangement links TRBV19 to TRBJ1-5, with 7 bases identical to TRBD1. Sequences were obtained from non-Treg CD4+ T cells sorted from blood. DNA for the CDR3: TGTGCCAGTAGTACGAATACAGGGGTACGCCAGCCCCAGCATTTT. Translation: CASSTNTGVRQPQHF.